The T cell receptor (beta chain) described here comes from a study of CD8 T cells in ankylosing spondylitis. Whole-study results and caveats: Disease-linked clones had a CD8+ phenotype and relatively low frequency in peripheral blood. Clones tied to disease were said to be significantly enriched in matched ankylosing spondylitis synovial fluid. Some of the motif variants had earlier been found in reactive arthritis patients' fluid and blood. Within ankylosing spondylitis blood, a TCR beta motif made up of under 10 highly homologous variants appeared to be characteristic.

The CDR3 is 18 amino acids. Per germline, CDR1 LGHNA and CDR2 YSLEER. Trimming removed 1 base at V and 3 bases at J, with 22 bases between. Remarks on this clonotype: Its antigen remains unidentified.

Library preparation for TCR beta used quantitative 5'-RACE with molecular barcodes. Via MiXCR, TCRdb re-called the 5' RACE reads, giving one row per CDR3 protein. The sample comprises over 700,000 distinct CDR3 sequences, 15% to 20% of which are singletons, and around a fifth rests with the top ten. What was sequenced was blood, either unsorted or a sorted T cell fraction (not recorded which). This TCR derives from a male donor with ankylosing spondylitis. The V gene is TRBV4-3, the J gene TRBJ2-7; D is perhaps TRBD1 or TRBD2 (5 bases each). The chain's CDR3 is CASSQGEGTHKTRYEQYF. CDR3 DNA: TGCGCCAGCAGCCAAGGGGAAGGGACCCATAAAACACGCTACGAGCAGTACTTC.